The clone carrying this T cell receptor (beta chain) was recorded many times. Its antigen is still unknown. Time point specified: persistent/refractory GD, antithyroid drugs over 5 years with positive TRAb. TCR sequences were obtained from RNA taken from PBMCs. According to the study, TCR beta libraries were built with iRepertoire HTBI primers and CDR3-region Arm-PCR. TCRdb fed the multiplex PCR reads into MiXCR, producing one record per CDR3 protein. The sample carries 250,000 to 300,000 distinct CDR3 sequences, around a fifth recorded once. These data belong to a study of regulatory T cells in long-lasting Graves disease. Across the whole study: Persistent cases were those of Graves' disease that involved over 5 years of antithyroid drugs with positive TSH receptor antibodies. Study-wide results and caveats: TCR diversity was lower in persistent than newly diagnosed Graves' disease. Clonotypes that were public and shared totalled some 2,900 in persistent patients versus over 800 in new patients.

The V and J ends lost 7 bases and 2 bases, in that order; junction bases with no gene match: 3. The CDR3 is made up of 13 amino acids. Germline V lookup: CDR1 SNHLY, CDR2 FYNNEI. The sequences come from peripheral blood mononuclear cells (PBMCs), collected when the disease was refractory, from a patient treated with antithyroid drugs. The gene calls are TRBV2 and TRBJ2-5; 8 nucleotides agree with TRBD2. The source is a female donor with Graves disease. This CDR3 reads CASILAEQETQYF. Here the CDR3 DNA reads TGTGCCAGCATACTAGCGGAGCAAGAGACCCAGTACTTC. The full variable domain, in which reference TRBV2 and TRBJ2-5 provide the parts outside the CDR3, is EPEVTQTPSHQVTQMGQEVILRCVPISNHLYFYWYRQILGQKVEFLVSFYNNEISEKSEIFDDQFSVERPDGSNFTLKIRSTKLEDSAMYFCASILAEQETQYFGPGTRLLVL.